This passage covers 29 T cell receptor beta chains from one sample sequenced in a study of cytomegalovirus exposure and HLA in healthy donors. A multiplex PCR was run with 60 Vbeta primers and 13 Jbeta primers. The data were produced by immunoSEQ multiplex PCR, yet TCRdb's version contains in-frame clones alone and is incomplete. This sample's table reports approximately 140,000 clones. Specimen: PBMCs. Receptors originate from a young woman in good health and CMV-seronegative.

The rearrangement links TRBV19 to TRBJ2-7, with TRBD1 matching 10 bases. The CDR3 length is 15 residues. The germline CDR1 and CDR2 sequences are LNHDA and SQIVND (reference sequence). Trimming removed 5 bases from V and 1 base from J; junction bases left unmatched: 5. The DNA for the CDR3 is TGTGCCAGTAGTGCCCGGACAGGGGGTTCCTACGAGCAGTACTTC. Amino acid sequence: CASSARTGGSYEQYF. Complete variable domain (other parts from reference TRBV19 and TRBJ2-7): DGGITQSPKYLFRKEGQNVTLSCEQNLNHDAMYWYRQDPGQGLRLIYYSQIVNDFQKGDIAEGYSVSREKKESFPLTVTSAQKNPTAFYLCASSARTGGSYEQYFGPGTRLTVT.

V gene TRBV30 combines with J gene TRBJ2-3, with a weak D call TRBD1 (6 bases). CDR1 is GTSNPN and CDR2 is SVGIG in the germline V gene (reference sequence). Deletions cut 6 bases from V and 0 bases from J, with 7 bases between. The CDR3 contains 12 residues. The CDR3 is CACQGSTDTQYF. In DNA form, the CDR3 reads TGTGCCTGCCAGGGGAGCACAGATACGCAGTATTTT.

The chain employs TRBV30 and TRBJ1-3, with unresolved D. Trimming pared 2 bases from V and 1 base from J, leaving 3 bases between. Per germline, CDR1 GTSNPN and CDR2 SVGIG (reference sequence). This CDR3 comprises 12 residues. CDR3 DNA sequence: TGTGCCTGGAGTTCATCTGGAAACACCATATATTTT. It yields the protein CAWSSSGNTIYF.

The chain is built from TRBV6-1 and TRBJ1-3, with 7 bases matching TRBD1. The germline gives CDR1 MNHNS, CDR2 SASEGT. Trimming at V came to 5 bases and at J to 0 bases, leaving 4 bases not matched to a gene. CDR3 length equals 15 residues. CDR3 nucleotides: TGTGCCAGCAGTTGGGGACAGAACTCTGGAAACACCATATATTTT. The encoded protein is CASSWGQNSGNTIYF.

The CDR3 bases are TGTGCCAGCACGCGACAGGGGGGGGCCGTAGGTACGCAGTATTTT. This encodes CASTRQGGAVGTQYF. This sequence joins TRBV27 and TRBJ2-3; 9 bases align to TRBD1. The germline gives CDR1 MNHEY, CDR2 SMNVEV (reference sequence). J lost 8 bases, V lost 7 bases, and 13 bases had no gene match. The CDR3 consists of 15 residues.

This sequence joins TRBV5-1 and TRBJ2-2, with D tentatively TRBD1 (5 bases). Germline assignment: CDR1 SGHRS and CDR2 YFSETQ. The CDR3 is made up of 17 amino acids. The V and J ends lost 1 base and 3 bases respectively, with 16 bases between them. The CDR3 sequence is CASSLSLGREYTGELFF. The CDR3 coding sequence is TGCGCCAGCAGCTTGTCACTCGGCAGGGAATACACCGGGGAGCTGTTTTTT.

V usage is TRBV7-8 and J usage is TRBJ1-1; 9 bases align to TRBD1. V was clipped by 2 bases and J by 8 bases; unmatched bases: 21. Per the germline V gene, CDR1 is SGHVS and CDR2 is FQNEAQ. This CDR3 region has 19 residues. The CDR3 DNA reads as TGTGCCAGCAGCTTAAGTACCTCCGGGACAGGGCGTAGGGAAAGGGAAGCTTTCTTT. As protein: CASSLSTSGTGRREREAFF.

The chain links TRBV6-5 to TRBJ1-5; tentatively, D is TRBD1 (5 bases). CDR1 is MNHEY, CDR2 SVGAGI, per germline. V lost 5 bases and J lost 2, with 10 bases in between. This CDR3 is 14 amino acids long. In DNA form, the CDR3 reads TGTGCCAGCAGTCCGGGACTAGGCAATCAGCCCCAGCATTTT. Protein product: CASSPGLGNQPQHF.

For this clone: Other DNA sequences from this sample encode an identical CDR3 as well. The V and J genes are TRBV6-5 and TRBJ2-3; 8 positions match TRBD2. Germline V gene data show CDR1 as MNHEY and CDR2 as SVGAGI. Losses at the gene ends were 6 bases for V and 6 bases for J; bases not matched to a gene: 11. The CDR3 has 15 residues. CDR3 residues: CASSPGLALSDTQYF. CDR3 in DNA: TGTGCCAGCAGCCCAGGACTAGCTCTTTCGGATACGCAGTATTTT.

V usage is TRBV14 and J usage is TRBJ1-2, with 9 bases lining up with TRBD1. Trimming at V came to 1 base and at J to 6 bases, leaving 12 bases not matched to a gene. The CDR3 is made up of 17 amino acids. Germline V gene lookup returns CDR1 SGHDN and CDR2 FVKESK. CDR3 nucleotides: TGTGCCAGCAGCCAAGGTGGGACAGGGTCTCCAAAAAATGGCTACACCTTC. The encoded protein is CASSQGGTGSPKNGYTF.

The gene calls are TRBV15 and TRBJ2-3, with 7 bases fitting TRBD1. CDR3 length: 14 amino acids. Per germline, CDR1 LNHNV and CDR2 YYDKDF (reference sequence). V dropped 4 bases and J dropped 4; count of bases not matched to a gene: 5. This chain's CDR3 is CATSTYRGPDTQYF. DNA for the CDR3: TGTGCCACCAGCACCTACAGGGGCCCAGATACGCAGTATTTT.

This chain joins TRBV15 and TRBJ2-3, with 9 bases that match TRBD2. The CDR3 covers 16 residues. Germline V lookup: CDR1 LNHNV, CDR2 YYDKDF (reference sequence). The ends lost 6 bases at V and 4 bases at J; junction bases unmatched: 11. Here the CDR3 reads CATRRLAGVSPDTQYF. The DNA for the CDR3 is TGTGCCACCAGAAGATTAGCGGGAGTATCCCCAGATACGCAGTATTTT.

CDR3 sequence reads: CASSGAGVGADTQYF. The CDR3 bases are TGTGCCAGCAGTGGAGCGGGAGTCGGGGCAGATACGCAGTATTTT. The chain has TRBV27 and TRBJ2-3; TRBD2 agrees at 8 bases. The V gene end was trimmed by 5 bases and the J gene end by 4 bases; junction bases not matched to a gene: 8. Germline V CDR1 and CDR2: MNHEY, SMNVEV (reference sequence). This CDR3 comprises 15 residues.

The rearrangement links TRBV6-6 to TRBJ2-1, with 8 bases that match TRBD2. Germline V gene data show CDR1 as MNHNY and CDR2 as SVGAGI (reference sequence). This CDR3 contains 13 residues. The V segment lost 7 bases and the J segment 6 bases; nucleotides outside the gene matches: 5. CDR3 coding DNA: TGTGCCAGCACCCCGGGACTAGTCAATGAGCAGTTCTTC. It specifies CASTPGLVNEQFF.

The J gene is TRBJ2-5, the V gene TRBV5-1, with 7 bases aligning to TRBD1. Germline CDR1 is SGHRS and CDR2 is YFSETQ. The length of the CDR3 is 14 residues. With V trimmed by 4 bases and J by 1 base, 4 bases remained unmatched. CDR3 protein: CASSTGQTQETQYF. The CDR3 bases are TGCGCCAGCAGCACGGGACAGACCCAAGAGACCCAGTACTTC.

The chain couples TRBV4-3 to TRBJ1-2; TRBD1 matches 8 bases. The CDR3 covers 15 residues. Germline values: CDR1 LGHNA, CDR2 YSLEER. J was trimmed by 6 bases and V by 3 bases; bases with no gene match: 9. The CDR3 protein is CASSQETTGVNGYTF. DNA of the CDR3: TGCGCCAGCAGCCAGGAAACGACAGGGGTGAATGGCTACACCTTC.

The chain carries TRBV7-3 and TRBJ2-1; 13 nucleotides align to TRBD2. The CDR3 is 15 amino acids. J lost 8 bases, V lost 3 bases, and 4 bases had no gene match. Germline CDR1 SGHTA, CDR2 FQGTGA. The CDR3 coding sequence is TGTGCCAGCAGCTTCACTAGCGGGGGGGTAGATGAGCAGTTCTTC. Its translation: CASSFTSGGVDEQFF.

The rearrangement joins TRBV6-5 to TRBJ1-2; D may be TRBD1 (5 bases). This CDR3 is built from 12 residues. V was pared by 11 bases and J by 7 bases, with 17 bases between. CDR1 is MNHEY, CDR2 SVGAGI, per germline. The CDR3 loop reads CAARWGEVGYTF. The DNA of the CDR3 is TGTGCCGCCCGATGGGGGGAAGTTGGCTACACCTTC.

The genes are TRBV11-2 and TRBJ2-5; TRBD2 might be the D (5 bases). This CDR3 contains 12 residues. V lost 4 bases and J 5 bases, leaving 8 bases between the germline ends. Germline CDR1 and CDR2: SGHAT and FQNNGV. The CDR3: CASSSRRETQYF. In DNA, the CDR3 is TGTGCCAGCAGCTCGAGGAGGGAGACCCAGTACTTC.

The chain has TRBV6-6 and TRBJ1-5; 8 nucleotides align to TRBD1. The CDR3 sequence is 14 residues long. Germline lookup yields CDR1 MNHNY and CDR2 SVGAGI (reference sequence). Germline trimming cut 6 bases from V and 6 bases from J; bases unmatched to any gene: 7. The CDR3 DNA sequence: TGTGCCAGCAGCCTTGGACAGGGCCTTCAGCCCCAGCATTTT. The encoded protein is CASSLGQGLQPQHF.

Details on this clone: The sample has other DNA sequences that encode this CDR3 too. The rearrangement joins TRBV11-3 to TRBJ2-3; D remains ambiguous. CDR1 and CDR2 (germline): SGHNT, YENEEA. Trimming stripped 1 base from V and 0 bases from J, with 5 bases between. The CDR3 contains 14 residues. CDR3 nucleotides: TGTGCCAGCAGCTTAGGGGCTAGCACAGATACGCAGTATTTT. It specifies CASSLGASTDTQYF.

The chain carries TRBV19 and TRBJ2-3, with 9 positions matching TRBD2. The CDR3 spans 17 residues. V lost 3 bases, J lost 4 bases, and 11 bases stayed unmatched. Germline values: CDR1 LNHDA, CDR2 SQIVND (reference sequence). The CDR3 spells CASSILFGGRAADTQYF. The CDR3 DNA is TGTGCCAGTAGTATTTTATTCGGCGGGAGGGCCGCAGATACGCAGTATTTT.

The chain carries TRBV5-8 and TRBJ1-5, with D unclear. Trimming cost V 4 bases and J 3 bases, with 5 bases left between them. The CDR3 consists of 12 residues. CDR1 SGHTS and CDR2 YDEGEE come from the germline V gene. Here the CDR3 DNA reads TGTGCCAGCAGCCCTCTCAATCAGCCCCAGCATTTT. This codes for CASSPLNQPQHF.

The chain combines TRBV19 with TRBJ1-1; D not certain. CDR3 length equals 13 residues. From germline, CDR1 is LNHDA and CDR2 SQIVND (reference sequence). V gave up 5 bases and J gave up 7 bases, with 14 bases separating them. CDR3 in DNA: TGTGCCAGTAGTGCGGTTCGTGGGAGTGAAGCTTTCTTT. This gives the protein CASSAVRGSEAFF.

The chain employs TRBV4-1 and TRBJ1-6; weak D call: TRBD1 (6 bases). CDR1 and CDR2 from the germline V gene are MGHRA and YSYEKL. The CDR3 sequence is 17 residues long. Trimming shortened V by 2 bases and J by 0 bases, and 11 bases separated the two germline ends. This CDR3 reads CASSQRTESSYNSPLHF. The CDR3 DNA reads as TGCGCCAGCAGCCAAAGGACAGAAAGCTCCTATAATTCACCCCTCCACTTT.

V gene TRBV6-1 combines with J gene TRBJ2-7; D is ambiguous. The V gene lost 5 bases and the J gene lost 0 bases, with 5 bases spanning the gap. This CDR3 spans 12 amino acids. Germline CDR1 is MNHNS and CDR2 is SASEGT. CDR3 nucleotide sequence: TGTGCCAGCAGTCTAGGCTCCTACGAGCAGTACTTC. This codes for CASSLGSYEQYF.

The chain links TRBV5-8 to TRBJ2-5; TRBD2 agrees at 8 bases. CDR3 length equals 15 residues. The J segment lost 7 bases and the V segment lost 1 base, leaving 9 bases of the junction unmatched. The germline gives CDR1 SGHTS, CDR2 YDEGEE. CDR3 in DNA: TGTGCCAGCAGCTTGACGGGAGGGAGACGTGGGACCCAGTACTTC. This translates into CASSLTGGRRGTQYF.

Written as DNA, the CDR3 is TGTGCCAGCTCACTTGGGGGCCAGATGGATCAGCCCCAGCATTTT. Translated: CASSLGGQMDQPQHF. The chain couples TRBV18 to TRBJ1-5, with D possibly being TRBD1 (6 bases). The CDR3 has 15 residues. Trimming shortened V by 4 bases and J by 5 bases, and 15 bases separated the two germline ends. From germline, CDR1 is KGHSH and CDR2 LQKENI.

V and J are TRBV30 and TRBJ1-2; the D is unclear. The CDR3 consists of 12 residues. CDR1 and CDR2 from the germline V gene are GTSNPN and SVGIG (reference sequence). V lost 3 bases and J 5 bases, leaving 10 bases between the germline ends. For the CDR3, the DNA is TGTGCCTGGAGCATCCAGAGGTATGGCTACACCTTC. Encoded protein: CAWSIQRYGYTF.